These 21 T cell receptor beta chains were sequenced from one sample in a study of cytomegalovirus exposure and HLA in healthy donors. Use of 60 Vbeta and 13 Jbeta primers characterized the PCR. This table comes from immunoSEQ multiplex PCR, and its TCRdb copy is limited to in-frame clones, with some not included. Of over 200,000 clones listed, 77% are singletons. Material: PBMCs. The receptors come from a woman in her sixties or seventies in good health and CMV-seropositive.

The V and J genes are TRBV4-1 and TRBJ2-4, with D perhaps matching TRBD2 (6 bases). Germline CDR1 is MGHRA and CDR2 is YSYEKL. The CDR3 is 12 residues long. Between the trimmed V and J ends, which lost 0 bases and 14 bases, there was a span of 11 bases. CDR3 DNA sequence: TGCGCCAGCAGCCAAGAGTACGGGAGAGAGTACTTC. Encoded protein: CASSQEYGREYF.

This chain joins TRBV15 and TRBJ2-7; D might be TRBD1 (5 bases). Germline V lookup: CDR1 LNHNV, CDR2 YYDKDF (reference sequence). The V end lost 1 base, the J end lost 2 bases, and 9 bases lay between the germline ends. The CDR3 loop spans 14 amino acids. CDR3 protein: CATSRGGDAYEQYF. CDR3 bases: TGTGCCACCAGCAGAGGGGGCGACGCCTACGAGCAGTACTTC. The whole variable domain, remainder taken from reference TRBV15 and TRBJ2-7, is DAMVIQNPRYQVTQFGKPVTLSCSQTLNHNVMYWYQQKSSQAPKLLFHYYDKDFNNEADTPDNFQSRRPNTSFCFLDIRSPGLGDTAMYLCATSRGGDAYEQYFGPGTRLTVT.

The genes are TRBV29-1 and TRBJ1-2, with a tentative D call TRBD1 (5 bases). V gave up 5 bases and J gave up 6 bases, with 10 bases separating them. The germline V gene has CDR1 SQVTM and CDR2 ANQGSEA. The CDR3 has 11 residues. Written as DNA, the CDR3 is TGCAGCGTTTACCAGGGAAATGGCTACACCTTC. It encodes CSVYQGNGYTF.

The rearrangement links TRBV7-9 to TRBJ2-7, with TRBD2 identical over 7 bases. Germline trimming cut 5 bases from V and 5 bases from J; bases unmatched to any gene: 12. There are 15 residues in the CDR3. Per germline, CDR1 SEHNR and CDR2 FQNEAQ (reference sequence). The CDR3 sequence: CASSPGSGASDEQYF. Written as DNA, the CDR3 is TGTGCCAGCAGCCCCGGGAGCGGGGCGAGTGACGAGCAGTACTTC.

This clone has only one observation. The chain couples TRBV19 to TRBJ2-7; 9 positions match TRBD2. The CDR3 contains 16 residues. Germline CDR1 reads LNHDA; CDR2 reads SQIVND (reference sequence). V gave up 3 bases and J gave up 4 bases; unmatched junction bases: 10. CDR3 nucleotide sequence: TGTGCCAGTAGTATCTCGGCTAGCGGGAAGTCTTACGAGCAGTACTTC. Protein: CASSISASGKSYEQYF.

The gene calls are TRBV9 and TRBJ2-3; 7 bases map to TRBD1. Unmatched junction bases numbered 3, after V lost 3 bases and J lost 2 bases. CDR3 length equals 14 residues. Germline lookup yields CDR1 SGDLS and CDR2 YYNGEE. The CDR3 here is CASSEQGITDTQYF. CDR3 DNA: TGTGCCAGCAGCGAACAGGGGATCACAGATACGCAGTATTTT.

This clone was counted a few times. The CDR3 here is CASSLYTGNTIYF. CDR3 nucleotide sequence: TGTGCCAGCAGCTTATATACTGGAAACACCATATATTTT. The chain joins TRBV7-9 to TRBJ1-3; D is uncertain. Germline loops: CDR1 SEHNR, CDR2 FQNEAQ (reference sequence). The germline V and J ends were trimmed by 2 bases and 2 bases, with 4 bases remaining between them. CDR3 size: 13 residues.

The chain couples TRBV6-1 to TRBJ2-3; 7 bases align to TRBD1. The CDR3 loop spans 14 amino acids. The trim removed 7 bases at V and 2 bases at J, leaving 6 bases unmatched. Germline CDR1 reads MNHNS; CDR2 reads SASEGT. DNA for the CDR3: TGTGCCAGCAATGAGAGGGGGCTCACAGATACGCAGTATTTT. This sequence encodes CASNERGLTDTQYF.

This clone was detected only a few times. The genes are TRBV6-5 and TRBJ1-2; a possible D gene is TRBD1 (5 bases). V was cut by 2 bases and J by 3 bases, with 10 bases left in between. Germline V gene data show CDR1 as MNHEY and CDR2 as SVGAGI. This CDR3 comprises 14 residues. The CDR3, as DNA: TGTGCCAGCAGTTACGCGGGACTGTACTATGGCTACACCTTC. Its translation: CASSYAGLYYGYTF.

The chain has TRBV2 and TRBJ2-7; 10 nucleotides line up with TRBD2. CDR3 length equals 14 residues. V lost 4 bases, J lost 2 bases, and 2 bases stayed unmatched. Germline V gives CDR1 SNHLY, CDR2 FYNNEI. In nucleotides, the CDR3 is TGTGCCAGCAGTGGACTAGCGGGTACCTACGAGCAGTACTTC. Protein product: CASSGLAGTYEQYF. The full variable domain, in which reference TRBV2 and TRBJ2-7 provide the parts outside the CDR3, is EPEVTQTPSHQVTQMGQEVILRCVPISNHLYFYWYRQILGQKVEFLVSFYNNEISEKSEIFDDQFSVERPDGSNFTLKIRSTKLEDSAMYFCASSGLAGTYEQYFGPGTRLTVT.

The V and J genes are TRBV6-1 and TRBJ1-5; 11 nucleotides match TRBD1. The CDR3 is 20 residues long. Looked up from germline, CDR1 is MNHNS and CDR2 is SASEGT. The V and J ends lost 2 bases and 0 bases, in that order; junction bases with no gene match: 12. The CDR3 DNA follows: TGTGCCAGCAGTGAAATCTCCGGACAGGGGGCGATAAGTAGCAATCAGCCCCAGCATTTT. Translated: CASSEISGQGAISSNQPQHF.

CDR3 bases: TGTGCCAGCAAGGAACAGGCGTCCTACGAGCAGTACTTC. It specifies CASKEQASYEQYF. This sequence joins TRBV28 and TRBJ2-7; TRBD1 is a possible D gene (5 bases). V lost 7 bases and J lost 1, with 11 bases in between. The CDR3 contains 13 residues. Germline lookup yields CDR1 MDHEN and CDR2 SYDVKM.

The CDR3 DNA follows: TGTGCCAGCAGCTTAGCAGGGCAGGGGGCTTCTGGCTACACCTTC. It yields the protein CASSLAGQGASGYTF. V and J are TRBV7-2 and TRBJ1-2; 8 bases line up with TRBD1. Germline CDR1 is SGHTA and CDR2 is FQGNSA. CDR3 length: 15 amino acids. Unmatched junction bases numbered 7, after V lost 0 bases and J lost 7 bases.

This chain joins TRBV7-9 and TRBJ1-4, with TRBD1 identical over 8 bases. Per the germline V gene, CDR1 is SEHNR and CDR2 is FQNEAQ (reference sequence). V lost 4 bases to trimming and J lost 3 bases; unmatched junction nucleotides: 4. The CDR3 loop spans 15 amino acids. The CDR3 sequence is CASSSGQGPNEKLFF. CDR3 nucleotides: TGTGCCAGCAGCTCCGGACAGGGACCTAATGAAAAACTGTTTTTT.

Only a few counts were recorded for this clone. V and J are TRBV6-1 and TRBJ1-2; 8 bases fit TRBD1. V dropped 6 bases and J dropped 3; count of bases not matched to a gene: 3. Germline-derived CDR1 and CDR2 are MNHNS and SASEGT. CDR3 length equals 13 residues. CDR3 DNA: TGTGCCAGCAGGGGACAGGATTACTATGGCTACACCTTC. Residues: CASRGQDYYGYTF.

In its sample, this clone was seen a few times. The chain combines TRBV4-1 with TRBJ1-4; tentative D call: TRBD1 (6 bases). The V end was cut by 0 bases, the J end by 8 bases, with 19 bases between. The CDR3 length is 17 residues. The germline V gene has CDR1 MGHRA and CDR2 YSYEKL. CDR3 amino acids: CASSQEYRTEGNEKLFF. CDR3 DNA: TGCGCCAGCAGCCAAGAATACCGGACAGAGGGAAACGAAAAACTGTTTTTT.

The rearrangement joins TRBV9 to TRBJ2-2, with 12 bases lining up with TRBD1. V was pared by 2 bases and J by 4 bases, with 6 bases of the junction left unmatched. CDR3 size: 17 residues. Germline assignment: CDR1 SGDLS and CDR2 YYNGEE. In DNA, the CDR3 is TGTGCCAGCAGCGTGAATCCGGGACAGGGGGCCACCGGGGAGCTGTTTTTT. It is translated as CASSVNPGQGATGELFF. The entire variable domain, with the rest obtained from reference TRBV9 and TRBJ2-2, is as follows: DSGVTQTPKHLITATGQRVTLRCSPRSGDLSVYWYQQSLDQGLQFLIQYYNGEERAKGNILERFSAQQFPDLHSELNLSSLELGDSALYFCASSVNPGQGATGELFFGEGSRLTVL.

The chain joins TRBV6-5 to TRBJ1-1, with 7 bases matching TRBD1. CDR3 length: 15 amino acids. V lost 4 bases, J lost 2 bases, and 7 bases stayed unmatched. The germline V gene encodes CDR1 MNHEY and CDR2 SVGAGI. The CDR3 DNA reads TGTGCCAGCAGTTGGGCACGACAGGGAAACACTGAAGCTTTCTTT. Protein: CASSWARQGNTEAFF.

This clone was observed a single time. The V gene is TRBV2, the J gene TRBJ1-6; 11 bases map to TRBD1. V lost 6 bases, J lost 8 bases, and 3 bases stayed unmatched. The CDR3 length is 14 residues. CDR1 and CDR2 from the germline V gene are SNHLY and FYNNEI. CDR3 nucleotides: TGTGCCAGCAGGGACAGGGGGCGGGATTCACCCCTCCACTTT. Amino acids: CASRDRGRDSPLHF. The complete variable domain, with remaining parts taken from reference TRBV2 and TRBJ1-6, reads EPEVTQTPSHQVTQMGQEVILRCVPISNHLYFYWYRQILGQKVEFLVSFYNNEISEKSEIFDDQFSVERPDGSNFTLKIRSTKLEDSAMYFCASRDRGRDSPLHFGNGTRLTVT.

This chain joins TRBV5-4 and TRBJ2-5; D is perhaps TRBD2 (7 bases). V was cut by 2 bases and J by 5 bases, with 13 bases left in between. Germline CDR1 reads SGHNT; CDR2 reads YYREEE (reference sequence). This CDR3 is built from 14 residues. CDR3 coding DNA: TGTGCCAGCAGCTTACGGGGGGCAGACGAGACCCAGTACTTC. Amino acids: CASSLRGADETQYF.

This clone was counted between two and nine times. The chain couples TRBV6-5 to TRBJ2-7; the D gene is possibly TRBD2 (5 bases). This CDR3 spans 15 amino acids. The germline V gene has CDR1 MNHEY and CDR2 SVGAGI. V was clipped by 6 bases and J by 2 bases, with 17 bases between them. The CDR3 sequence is CASSRPLAPAYEQYF. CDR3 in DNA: TGTGCCAGCAGCCGCCCATTAGCGCCCGCCTACGAGCAGTACTTC.